This TCR beta chain was recorded in a study of T cell responses to AZD1222 COVID-19 vaccine. Findings of the study overall: A mostly white British donor set with more females was recruited, and clonal diversity was possibly underestimated. Spike regions recognized by vaccine-associated CD4 TCRs spanned the protein, led by 160-218 and 743-854. Of the AZD1222 recipients, only 5 or 6 were seropositive at baseline.

A word on this clone: The antigen is unknown.

TCRdb's table, derived via immunoSEQ multiplex PCR, lists solely in-frame clones and lacks some. The sample carries more than 110,000 clones, 92% recorded once. After removal of 1 base from V and 4 bases from J, the junction contained 6 bases not matched to a gene. This CDR3 is 15 amino acids long. Germline-derived CDR1 and CDR2 are MNHEY and SMNVEV (reference sequence). Here the sequenced sample was peripheral blood, taken on day 0 of AZD1222 vaccination. The chain is built from TRBV27 and TRBJ2-7, with TRBD2 matching 8 bases. This TCR was recovered from an adult in good health. The CDR3 sequence is CASSLYRGGIYEQYF. In DNA, the CDR3 is TGTGCCAGCAGTTTATATCGCGGGGGGATTTACGAGCAGTACTTC.